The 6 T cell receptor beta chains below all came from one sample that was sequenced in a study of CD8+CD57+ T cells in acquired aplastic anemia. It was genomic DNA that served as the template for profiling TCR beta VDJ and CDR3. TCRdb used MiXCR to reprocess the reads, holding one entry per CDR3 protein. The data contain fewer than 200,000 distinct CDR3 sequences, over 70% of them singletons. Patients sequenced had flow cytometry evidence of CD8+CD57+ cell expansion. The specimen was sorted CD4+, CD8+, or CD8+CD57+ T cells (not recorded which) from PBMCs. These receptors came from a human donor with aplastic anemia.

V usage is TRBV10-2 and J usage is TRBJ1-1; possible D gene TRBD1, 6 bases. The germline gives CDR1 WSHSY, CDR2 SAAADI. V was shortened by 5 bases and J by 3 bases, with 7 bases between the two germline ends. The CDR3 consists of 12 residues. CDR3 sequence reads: CASSTGYTEAFF. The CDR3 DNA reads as TGCGCCAGCAGTACAGGGTACACTGAAGCTTTCTTT.

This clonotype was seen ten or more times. The CDR3 here is CSAAKGGTEAFF. CDR3 bases: TGCAGTGCCGCCAAGGGGGGCACTGAAGCTTTCTTT. The chain joins TRBV20-1 to TRBJ1-1; weak D call: TRBD1 (6 bases). Deletions cut 6 bases from V and 4 bases from J, with 12 bases between. CDR3 length: 12 amino acids. Germline CDR1 DFQATT, CDR2 SNEGSKA (reference sequence).

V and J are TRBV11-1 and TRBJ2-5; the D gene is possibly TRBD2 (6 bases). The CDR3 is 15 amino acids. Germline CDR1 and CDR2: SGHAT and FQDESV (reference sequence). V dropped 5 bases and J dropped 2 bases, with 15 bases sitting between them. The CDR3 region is CASSTPGSPQETQYF. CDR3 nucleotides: TGTGCCAGCAGCACCCCCGGGAGCCCTCAAGAGACCCAGTACTTC.

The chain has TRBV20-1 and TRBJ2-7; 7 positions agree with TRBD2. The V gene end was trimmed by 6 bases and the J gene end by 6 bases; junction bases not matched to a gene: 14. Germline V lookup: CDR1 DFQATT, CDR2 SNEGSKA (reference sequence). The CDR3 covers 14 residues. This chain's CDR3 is CSATRGGIYGEQYF. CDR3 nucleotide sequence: TGCAGTGCCACGAGGGGAGGGATATACGGCGAGCAGTACTTC.

CDR3 protein: CASRGNRDGAYEQYF. Here the CDR3 DNA reads TGTGCCAGCCGAGGAAACCGGGACGGAGCCTACGAGCAGTACTTC. This sequence joins TRBV7-2 and TRBJ2-7; D is tentatively TRBD1 or TRBD2 (5 bases each). The CDR3 runs to 15 residues. V was cut by 8 bases and J by 2 bases, with 19 bases left in between. Germline V lookup: CDR1 SGHTA, CDR2 FQGNSA.

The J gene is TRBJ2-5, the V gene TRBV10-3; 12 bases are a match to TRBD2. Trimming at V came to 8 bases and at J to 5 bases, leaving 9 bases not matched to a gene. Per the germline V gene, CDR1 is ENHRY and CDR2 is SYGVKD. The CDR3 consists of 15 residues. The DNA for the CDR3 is TGTGCCATCGGGGCTAGCGGGAGGGCTGGGGAGACCCAGTACTTC. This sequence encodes CAIGASGRAGETQYF.